These 2 T cell receptor beta chains came from one sample sequenced in a study of T cell repertoires in cytomegalovirus infection. TCRdb passed the reads through MiXCR, listing each CDR3 protein once. This repertoire shows approximately 150,000 distinct CDR3 sequences, under 8% found once; its top ten account for roughly 17%. The sequencing input was PBMCs. Receptors were obtained from a human donor in good health (CMV status not recorded). Some clones in this sample may be carry-over from other donors' samples.

This clonotype has just a few counts. The genes are TRBV3-1 and TRBJ2-1; D gene uncertain. The CDR3 contains 13 residues. Germline CDR1 is LGHDT and CDR2 is YNNKEL (reference sequence). Trimming left V 2 bases short and J 12 bases short, with 14 bases between. DNA for the CDR3: TGTGCCAGCAGCCAAACCTGGGATGGGGTGCAGTTCTTC. It specifies CASSQTWDGVQFF.

The sample holds many counts of this clonotype. DNA for the CDR3: TGTGCCAGCAGTAAGACAGGGAAAAGCAATCAGCCCCAGCATTTT. Its protein product is CASSKTGKSNQPQHF. This chain uses TRBV7-2 with TRBJ1-5; TRBD1 agrees at 7 bases. The trim removed 6 bases at V and 1 base at J, leaving 6 bases unmatched. The CDR3 covers 15 residues. The germline CDR1 and CDR2 sequences are SGHTA and FQGNSA.